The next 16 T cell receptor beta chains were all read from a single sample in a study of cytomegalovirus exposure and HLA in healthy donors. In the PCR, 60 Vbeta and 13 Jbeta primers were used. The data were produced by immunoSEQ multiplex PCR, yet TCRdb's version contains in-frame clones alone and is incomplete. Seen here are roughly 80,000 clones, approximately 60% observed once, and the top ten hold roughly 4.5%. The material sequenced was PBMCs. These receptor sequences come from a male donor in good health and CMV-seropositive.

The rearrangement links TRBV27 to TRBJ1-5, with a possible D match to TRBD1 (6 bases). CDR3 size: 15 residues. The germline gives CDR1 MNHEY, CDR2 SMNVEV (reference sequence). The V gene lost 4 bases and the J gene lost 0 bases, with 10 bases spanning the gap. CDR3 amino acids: CASSSQGASNQPQHF. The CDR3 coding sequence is TGTGCCAGCAGTTCACAGGGTGCTAGCAATCAGCCCCAGCATTTT.

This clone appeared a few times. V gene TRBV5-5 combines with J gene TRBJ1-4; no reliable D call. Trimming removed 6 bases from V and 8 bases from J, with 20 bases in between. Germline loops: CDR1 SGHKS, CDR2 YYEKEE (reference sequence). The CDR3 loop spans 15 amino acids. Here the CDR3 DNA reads TGTGCCAGCACCCCCCGGGTCGGCGGGATGGAAAAACTGTTTTTT. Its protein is CASTPRVGGMEKLFF.

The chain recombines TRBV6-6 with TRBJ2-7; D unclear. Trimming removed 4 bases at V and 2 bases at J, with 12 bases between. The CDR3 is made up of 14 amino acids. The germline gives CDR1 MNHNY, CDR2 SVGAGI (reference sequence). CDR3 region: CASSSSPTTYEQYF. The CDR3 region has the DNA TGTGCCAGCAGTTCCTCCCCCACTACCTACGAGCAGTACTTC.

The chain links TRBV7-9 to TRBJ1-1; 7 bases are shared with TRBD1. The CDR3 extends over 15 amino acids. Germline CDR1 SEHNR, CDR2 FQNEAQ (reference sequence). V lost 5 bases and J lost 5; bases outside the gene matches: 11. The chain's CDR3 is CASSAPRQGGTEAFF. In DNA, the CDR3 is TGTGCCAGCAGCGCACCCAGACAGGGAGGTACTGAAGCTTTCTTT.

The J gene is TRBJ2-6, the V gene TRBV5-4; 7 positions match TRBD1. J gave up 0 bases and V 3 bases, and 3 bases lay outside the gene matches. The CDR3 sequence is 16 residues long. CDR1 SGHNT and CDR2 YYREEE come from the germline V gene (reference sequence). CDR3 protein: CASSSTGVSGANVLTF. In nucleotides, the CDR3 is TGTGCCAGCAGCTCAACAGGGGTCTCTGGGGCCAACGTCCTGACTTTC.

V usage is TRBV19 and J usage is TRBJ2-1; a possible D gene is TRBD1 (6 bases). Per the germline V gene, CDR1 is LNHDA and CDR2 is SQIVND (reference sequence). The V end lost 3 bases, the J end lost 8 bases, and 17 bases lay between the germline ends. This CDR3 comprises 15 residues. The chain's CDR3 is CASSMGLTGSDEQFF. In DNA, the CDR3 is TGTGCCAGTAGTATGGGGCTGACAGGTAGCGATGAGCAGTTCTTC.

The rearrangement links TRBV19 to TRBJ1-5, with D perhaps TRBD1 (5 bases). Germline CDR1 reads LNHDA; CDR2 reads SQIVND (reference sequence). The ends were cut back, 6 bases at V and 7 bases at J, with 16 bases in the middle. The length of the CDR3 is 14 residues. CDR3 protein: CASRDGGVGQPQHF. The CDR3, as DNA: TGTGCCAGTAGAGATGGAGGGGTTGGACAGCCCCAGCATTTT.

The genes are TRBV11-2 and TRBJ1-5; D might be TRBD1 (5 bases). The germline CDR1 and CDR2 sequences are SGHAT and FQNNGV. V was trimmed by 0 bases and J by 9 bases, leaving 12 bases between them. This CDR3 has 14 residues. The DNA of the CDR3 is TGTGCCAGCAGCTTAGAAAATGGGGCCATGCCCCAGCATTTT. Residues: CASSLENGAMPQHF.

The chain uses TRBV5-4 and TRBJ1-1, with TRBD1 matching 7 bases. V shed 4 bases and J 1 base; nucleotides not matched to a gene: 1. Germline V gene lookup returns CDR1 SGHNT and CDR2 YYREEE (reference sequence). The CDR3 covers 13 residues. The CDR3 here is CASSRDRNTEAFF. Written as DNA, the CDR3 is TGTGCCAGCAGCCGGGACAGGAACACTGAAGCTTTCTTT. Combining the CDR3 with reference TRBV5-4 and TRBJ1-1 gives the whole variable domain ETGVTQSPTHLIKTRGQQVTLRCSSQSGHNTVSWYQQALGQGPQFIFQYYREEENGRGNFPPRFSGLQFPNYSSELNVNALELDDSALYLCASSRDRNTEAFFGQGTRLTVV.

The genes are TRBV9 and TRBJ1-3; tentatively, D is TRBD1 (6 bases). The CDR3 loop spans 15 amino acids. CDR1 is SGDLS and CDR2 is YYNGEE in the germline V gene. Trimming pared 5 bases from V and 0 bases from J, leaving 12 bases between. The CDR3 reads CASSDDRTSGNTIYF. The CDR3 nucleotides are TGTGCCAGCAGTGACGACAGGACCTCTGGAAACACCATATATTTT.

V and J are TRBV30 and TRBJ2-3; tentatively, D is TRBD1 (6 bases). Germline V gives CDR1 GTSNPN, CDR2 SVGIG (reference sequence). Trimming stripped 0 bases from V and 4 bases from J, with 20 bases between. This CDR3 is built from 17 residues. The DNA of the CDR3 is TGTGCCTGGAGTGTACTTGCCAGAGGGGCAGGGGCAGATACGCAGTATTTT. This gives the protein CAWSVLARGAGADTQYF.

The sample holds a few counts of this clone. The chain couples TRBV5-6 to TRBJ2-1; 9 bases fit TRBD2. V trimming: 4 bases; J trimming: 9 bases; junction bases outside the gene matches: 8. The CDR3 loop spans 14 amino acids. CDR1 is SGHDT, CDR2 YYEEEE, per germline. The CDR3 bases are TGTGCCAGCAGCCCGGGACTAGCTCGAGGTGAGCAGTTCTTC. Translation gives CASSPGLARGEQFF.

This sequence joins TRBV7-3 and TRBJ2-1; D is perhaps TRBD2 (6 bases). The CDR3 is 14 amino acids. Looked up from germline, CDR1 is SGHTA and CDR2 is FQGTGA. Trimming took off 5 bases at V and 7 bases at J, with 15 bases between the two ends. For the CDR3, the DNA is TGTGCCAGCAGCGCGACGGGGGATCTTAATGAGCAGTTCTTC. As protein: CASSATGDLNEQFF.

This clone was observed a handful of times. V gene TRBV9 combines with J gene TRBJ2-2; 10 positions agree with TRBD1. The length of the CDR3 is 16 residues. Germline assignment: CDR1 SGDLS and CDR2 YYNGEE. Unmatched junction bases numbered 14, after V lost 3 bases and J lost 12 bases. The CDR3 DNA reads TGTGCCAGCAGCGGCGGGAAATTGGGACAGGGGTGGAAGCTGTTTTTT. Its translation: CASSGGKLGQGWKLFF. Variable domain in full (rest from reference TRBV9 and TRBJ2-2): DSGVTQTPKHLITATGQRVTLRCSPRSGDLSVYWYQQSLDQGLQFLIQYYNGEERAKGNILERFSAQQFPDLHSELNLSSLELGDSALYFCASSGGKLGQGWKLFFGEGSRLTVL.

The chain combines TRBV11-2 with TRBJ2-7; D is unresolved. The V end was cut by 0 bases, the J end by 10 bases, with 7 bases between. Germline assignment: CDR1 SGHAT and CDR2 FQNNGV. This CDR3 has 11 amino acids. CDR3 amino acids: CASSLEVLQYF. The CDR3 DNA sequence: TGTGCCAGCAGCTTAGAGGTCCTACAGTACTTC.

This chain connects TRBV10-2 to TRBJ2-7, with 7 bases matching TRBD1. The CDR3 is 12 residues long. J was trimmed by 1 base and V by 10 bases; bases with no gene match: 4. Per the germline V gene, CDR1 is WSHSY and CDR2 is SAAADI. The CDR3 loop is CAIRTGSYEQYF. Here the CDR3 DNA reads TGCGCCATTCGGACAGGTTCCTACGAGCAGTACTTC.